These 5 T cell receptor beta chains originate from one sample sequenced in a study of blood T cell repertoires in COVID-19 (dated by TCRdb to the early 2020s). Receptor libraries were prepared by the immunoSEQ multiplex PCR assay. Entries here come from immuneACCESS through TCRdb and include only in-frame sequences with V and J called. Some clones fail to appear in such tables; in the studies checked, an unresolved V gene covers under half of the shortfall, and the cause of the remainder is unknown. The sample table lists some 210,000 clones, 80% to 90% of them with a count of one. About 20% of the sample comes from the top ten. Sequencing used peripheral blood. The receptor source for this set is a human donor in a cohort sampled during active COVID-19.

V usage is TRBV5-6 and J usage is TRBJ1-4; a weak D match, TRBD1 (5 bases). Germline assignment: CDR1 SGHDT and CDR2 YYEEEE. The CDR3 spans 14 residues. V was trimmed by 4 bases and J by 4 bases, leaving 11 bases between them. The CDR3 DNA reads as TGTGCCAGCAGCCCCCAGGGCCTTAATGAAAAACTGTTTTTT. It encodes CASSPQGLNEKLFF.

The chain employs TRBV5-5 and TRBJ2-2; D is perhaps TRBD2 (7 bases). This CDR3 contains 17 residues. V lost 1 base, J lost 5 bases, and 18 bases lay in between. Germline assignment: CDR1 SGHKS and CDR2 YYEKEE (reference sequence). The CDR3 protein is CASSLLLGGRGTGELFF. The DNA of the CDR3 is TGTGCCAGCAGCTTGCTCCTCGGGGGGCGCGGGACCGGGGAGCTGTTTTTT.

This clone showed up just once. The rearrangement uses TRBV12-3 or TRBV12-4 and TRBJ1-1; 8 nucleotides line up with TRBD1. This CDR3 spans 13 amino acids. V lost 6 bases and J lost 4; bases outside the gene matches: 4. This CDR3 reads CASRRQGPTEAFF. CDR3 DNA sequence: TGTGCCAGCAGGCGACAGGGGCCCACTGAAGCTTTCTTT.

The chain links TRBV30 to TRBJ1-5; no clear D. V was cut by 2 bases and J by 5 bases, with 7 bases left in between. The CDR3 sequence is 12 residues long. Looked up from germline, CDR1 is GTSNPN and CDR2 is SVGIG (reference sequence). CDR3 sequence (DNA): TGTGCCTGGAGTAGACGGGATCAGCCCCAGCATTTT. It translates to CAWSRRDQPQHF.

This clone was observed a single time. The V and J genes are TRBV30 and TRBJ1-5; 10 bases map to TRBD1. This CDR3 has 15 amino acids. Germline lookup yields CDR1 GTSNPN and CDR2 SVGIG (reference sequence). The trim removed 5 bases at V and 1 base at J, leaving 5 bases unmatched. The CDR3 is CAWATGGASNQPQHF. CDR3 DNA sequence: TGTGCCTGGGCGACAGGGGGCGCGAGCAATCAGCCCCAGCATTTT.